The rows below give T cell receptor beta chains drawn from one sample of a study of radiotherapy plus CTLA-4 blockade in lung cancer. Produced via immunoSEQ multiplex PCR; TCRdb's table is partial and in-frame only. In the table there are some 78,000 clones, around 87% of which are singletons. The specimen was peripheral blood, collected from a patient treated with radiotherapy plus ipilimumab. These receptors were obtained from a human donor with non-small cell lung cancer who had stable disease on radiotherapy plus ipilimumab. Each CDR3 is given with its conserved first and last residue. D genes are given only for firm matches. The size entry is marked missing in some rows and otherwise reads once, few, many or a size class.

size	V	J	D	CDR3	DNA
-	TRBV28	TRBJ1-2	-	CASSLVGAYGYTF	TGTGCCAGCAGTTTGGTAGGGGCGTATGGCTACACCTTC
-	TRBV7-9	TRBJ1-2	-	CASSLDDGANYGYTF	TGTGCCAGCAGCTTAGATGACGGTGCTAACTATGGCTACACCTTC
-	TRBV11-2	TRBJ2-2	-	CASSLGLRTGELFF	TGTGCCAGCAGCTTGGGACTTCGCACCGGGGAGCTGTTTTTT
once	TRBV5-4	TRBJ2-1	TRBD2	CASSPHGLAGNTYNEQFF	TGTGCCAGCAGCCCACACGGACTAGCGGGAAACACCTACAATGAGCAGTTCTTC
-	TRBV27	TRBJ2-5	-	CASSTGGGGRWETQYF	TGTGCCAGCAGCACAGGGGGCGGGGGGCGGTGGGAGACCCAGTACTTC
few	TRBV6-5	TRBJ1-2	-	CASSYWGATLAGYTF	TGTGCCAGCAGTTACTGGGGGGCCACCTTGGCTGGCTACACCTTC
-	TRBV5-1	TRBJ1-2	-	CASSPQGAMVNYGYTF	TGCGCCAGCAGCCCTCAGGGCGCTATGGTAAACTATGGCTACACCTTC
-	TRBV2	TRBJ1-4	-	CASSESQTQNEKLFF	TGTGCCAGCAGTGAAAGTCAGACCCAAAATGAAAAACTGTTTTTT
-	TRBV7-6	TRBJ2-5	TRBD2	CASSPTGFTSGSETQYF	TGTGCCAGCAGCCCGACCGGTTTTACTAGCGGATCAGAGACCCAGTACTTC
-	TRBV5-1	TRBJ2-1	TRBD1	CASSLGGTGGNEQFF	TGCGCCAGCAGCTTAGGCGGGACAGGTGGGAATGAGCAGTTCTTC
-	TRBV10-1	TRBJ2-1	-	CASSEGRLAPEQFF	TGCGCCAGCAGTGAGGGACGGTTGGCTCCTGAGCAGTTCTTC
once	TRBV5-1	TRBJ2-3	TRBD2	CASSLARTSGENTDTQYF	TGCGCCAGCAGCTTGGCGCGGACTAGCGGGGAAAACACAGATACGCAGTATTTT
-	TRBV19	TRBJ2-2	-	CASSIQRSGTGELFF	TGTGCCAGTAGTATTCAGCGGTCTGGAACCGGGGAGCTGTTTTTT
-	TRBV4-1	TRBJ1-2	-	CASSQEGVQGLNGYTF	TGCGCCAGCAGCCAAGAAGGAGTCCAGGGATTGAATGGCTACACCTTC
-	TRBV28	TRBJ2-1	TRBD1	CASSGNRGRYNEQFF	TGTGCCAGCAGTGGAAACAGGGGTCGGTACAATGAGCAGTTCTTC
-	TRBV7-3	TRBJ2-2	TRBD1	CASSDTGTVAGELFF	TGTGCCAGCAGCGATACCGGGACAGTGGCCGGGGAGCTGTTTTTT
-	TRBV29-1	TRBJ1-1	TRBD1	CSVADRGLTEAFF	TGCAGCGTCGCCGACAGGGGGCTGACTGAAGCTTTCTTT
-	TRBV7-9	TRBJ2-1	-	CASSLVGRGQFF	TGTGCCAGCAGCTTAGTCGGACGGGGGCAGTTCTTC
-	TRBV30	TRBJ1-1	-	CAWSPYRVAEAFF	TGTGCCTGGAGTCCTTACAGGGTGGCTGAAGCTTTCTTT
few	TRBV5-1	TRBJ2-1	-	CASSGALSSYNEQFF	TGCGCCAGCAGCGGCGCCTTGAGCTCCTACAATGAGCAGTTCTTC
-	TRBV28	TRBJ2-2	-	CASSLGGSFGELFF	TGTGCCAGCAGTTTAGGGGGGTCTTTTGGGGAGCTGTTTTTT
-	TRBV18	TRBJ2-3	TRBD2	CASSPPGLAGFTDTQYF	TGTGCCAGCTCACCACCGGGACTAGCGGGGTTCACAGATACGCAGTATTTT
-	TRBV28	TRBJ2-2	TRBD1	CASSEGQGTGELFF	TGTGCCAGCAGTGAAGGACAGGGAACCGGGGAGCTGTTTTTT
-	TRBV18	TRBJ2-7	-	CASSPRRGEQYF	TGTGCCAGCTCACCGCGAAGGGGGGAGCAGTACTTC
few	TRBV5-4	TRBJ2-7	-	CASSFVGGSSYEQYF	TGTGCCAGCAGCTTCGTGGGTGGGAGCTCCTACGAGCAGTACTTC
-	TRBV14	TRBJ2-2	TRBD1	CASSQETGGLFGELFF	TGTGCCAGCAGCCAAGAAACAGGGGGCCTTTTCGGGGAGCTGTTTTTT
-	TRBV30	TRBJ2-1	-	CAWDPPPGQYNEQFF	TGTGCCTGGGACCCTCCCCCGGGGCAATACAATGAGCAGTTCTTC
-	TRBV5-1	TRBJ1-1	-	CASSLAHVANTEAFF	TGCGCCAGCAGCTTGGCCCATGTTGCGAACACTGAAGCTTTCTTT
-	TRBV11-2	TRBJ2-7	TRBD2	CASSLEPAGGSYEQYF	TGTGCCAGCAGCTTAGAACCAGCGGGAGGCTCCTACGAGCAGTACTTC
-	TRBV27	TRBJ1-1	-	CASSLLRSMNTEAFF	TGTGCCAGCAGCCTACTTCGGTCAATGAACACTGAAGCTTTCTTT
-	TRBV9	TRBJ2-7	-	CASSPDARVYEQYF	TGTGCCAGCAGCCCCGATGCCAGAGTCTACGAGCAGTACTTC
-	TRBV5-4	TRBJ2-2	-	CASSFGRGGTGELFF	TGTGCCAGCAGCTTCGGTAGAGGAGGCACCGGGGAGCTGTTTTTT
-	TRBV7-6	TRBJ2-7	TRBD2	CASSPLAGSSYEQYF	TGTGCCAGCAGCCCACTAGCGGGGAGCTCCTACGAGCAGTACTTC
-	TRBV19	TRBJ2-1	-	CASTPLDNYNEQFF	TGTGCCAGTACCCCCCTCGACAACTACAATGAGCAGTTCTTC
-	TRBV7-8	TRBJ2-7	-	CASSPMGAGLFYEQYF	TGTGCCAGCAGCCCCATGGGGGCGGGACTGTTCTACGAGCAGTACTTC
-	TRBV4-1	TRBJ1-2	-	CASSQAGAKLNYGYTF	TGCGCCAGCAGCCAAGCAGGCGCTAAACTTAACTATGGCTACACCTTC
-	TRBV30	TRBJ1-3	-	CAWRGGGRNTIYF	TGTGCCTGGAGGGGGGGAGGAAGAAACACCATATATTTT
-	TRBV5-1	TRBJ2-3	-	CASSLEPARSTDTQYF	TGCGCCAGCAGCTTGGAACCAGCAAGGAGCACAGATACGCAGTATTTT
once	TRBV7-3	TRBJ2-1	TRBD2	CASSSASGEQFF	TGTGCCAGCAGCTCGGCTAGCGGGGAGCAGTTCTTC
-	TRBV29-1	TRBJ1-2	TRBD1	CSVGPRTGGHGYTF	TGCAGCGTTGGCCCCCGGACAGGGGGACATGGCTACACCTTC
-	TRBV28	TRBJ1-4	TRBD1	CASRPPGQGKLFF	TGTGCCAGCAGACCGCCGGGACAGGGCAAACTGTTTTTT
-	TRBV9	TRBJ2-1	TRBD2	CASSVGISGNDEQFF	TGTGCCAGCAGCGTAGGAATTAGCGGGAATGATGAGCAGTTCTTC
-	TRBV4-1	TRBJ1-5	-	CASSQGSQPQHF	TGCGCCAGCAGCCAGGGGAGTCAGCCCCAGCATTTT
-	TRBV5-6	TRBJ2-4	-	CASSYDRAKNIQYF	TGTGCCAGCAGCTATGACAGGGCCAAAAACATTCAGTACTTC
-	TRBV7-9	TRBJ1-2	TRBD1	CASSAGTVYGYTF	TGTGCCAGCAGCGCGGGGACAGTCTATGGCTACACCTTC
-	TRBV5-1	TRBJ2-1	TRBD2	CASSLGRAGGPGYEQFF	TGCGCCAGCAGCTTGGGCAGAGCGGGAGGGCCCGGCTATGAGCAGTTCTTC
-	TRBV2	TRBJ2-1	TRBD1	CASGNRGYEQFF	TGTGCCAGCGGAAACAGGGGGTATGAGCAGTTCTTC
once	TRBV19	TRBJ1-1	TRBD1	CASRPGTGNTEAFF	TGTGCCAGTCGACCCGGGACAGGGAACACTGAAGCTTTCTTT
few	TRBV7-9	TRBJ1-1	TRBD1	CASRLAGGTEAFF	TGTGCCAGCAGACTAGCAGGGGGCACTGAAGCTTTCTTT
-	TRBV9	TRBJ2-7	-	CASSVADRSEQYF	TGTGCCAGCAGCGTAGCTGACCGAAGCGAGCAGTACTTC
-	TRBV13	TRBJ1-6	-	CASSFRSGNRISPLHF	TGTGCCAGCAGCTTTAGATCAGGGAATAGAATTTCACCCCTCCACTTT
-	TRBV7-9	TRBJ1-2	-	CASSSPRDPRGYTF	TGTGCCAGCAGCTCACCCCGGGACCCTAGGGGCTACACCTTC
once	TRBV5-1	TRBJ1-2	-	CASSAGLSYGYTF	TGCGCCAGCAGCGCGGGACTGTCCTATGGCTACACCTTC
-	TRBV28	TRBJ1-6	-	CAIGGYGNSPLHF	TGTGCCATTGGGGGGTACGGTAATTCACCCCTCCACTTT
-	TRBV2	TRBJ2-3	TRBD1	CASSDLGTGRTDTQYF	TGTGCCAGCAGTGACCTCGGGACAGGGCGCACAGATACGCAGTATTTT
-	TRBV6-1	TRBJ2-7	TRBD2	CASRPVAGLSYEQYF	TGTGCCAGCAGGCCTGTAGCGGGCCTCTCCTACGAGCAGTACTTC